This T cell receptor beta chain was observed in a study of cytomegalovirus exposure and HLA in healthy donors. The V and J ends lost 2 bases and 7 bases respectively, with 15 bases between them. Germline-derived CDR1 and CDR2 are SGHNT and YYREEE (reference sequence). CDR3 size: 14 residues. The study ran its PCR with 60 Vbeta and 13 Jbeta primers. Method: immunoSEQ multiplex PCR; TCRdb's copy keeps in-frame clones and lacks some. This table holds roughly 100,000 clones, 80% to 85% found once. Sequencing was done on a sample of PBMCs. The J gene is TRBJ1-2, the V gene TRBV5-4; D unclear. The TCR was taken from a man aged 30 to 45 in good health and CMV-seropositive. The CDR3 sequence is CASSLDRQDSGYTF. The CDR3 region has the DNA TGTGCCAGCAGCTTAGACCGCCAGGATAGTGGCTACACCTTC.